This T cell receptor beta chain derives from a study of blood T cell repertoires in COVID-19. Study background: Both acute and convalescent COVID-19 samples were obtained from the United States, Italy and Spain.

Authors' data handling: The assay estimated nucleated cells by amplifying reference gene primers. Assay: immunoSEQ multiplex PCR; the TCRdb copy retains only in-frame clones and omits some. V and J calls and clone size are copied from that table; D and trimming were computed from the DNA. The sample shows 250,000 or so clones, around 87% of them seen only once. The CDR3 contains 17 residues. V lost 0 bases, J lost 1 base, and 6 bases stayed unmatched. From germline, CDR1 is LGHNA and CDR2 YSLEER. The V call is TRBV4-3, the J call TRBJ1-1, with TRBD1 identical over 9 bases. The sample comprised peripheral blood. The clonotype originates from a woman aged 40 to 50 who had recovered from COVID-19. This CDR3 reads CASSQDHPGQGNTEAFF. The CDR3 DNA follows: TGCGCCAGCAGCCAAGATCATCCGGGACAGGGGAACACTGAAGCTTTCTTT.